The sequence of this T cell receptor (beta chain) was determined in a study of T cells in localized non-small cell lung cancer. Study observations and caveats: Sequencing was restricted to one tumor region; therefore, heterogeneity remains possible. Turning up in adjacent lung were a median about 61 of the top 100 tumor clones. Higher blood T cell density went with longer overall survival.

With regard to this clone: Its antigen remains unknown.

This table comes from immunoSEQ multiplex PCR, and its TCRdb copy is limited to in-frame clones, with some not included. Among roughly 30,000 clones, around nine tenths were seen once, and the ten largest hold approximately 3%. J was trimmed by 4 bases and V by 2 bases; bases with no gene match: 4. Germline V gene sequence: CDR1 GTSNPN, CDR2 SVGIG (reference sequence). This CDR3 comprises 14 residues. This rearrangement joins TRBV30 to TRBJ1-1; 10 bases match TRBD1. The sequencing here drew on peripheral blood, taken before any cancer treatment. The TCR comes from a woman between 18 and 49 years old with stage I lung adenocarcinoma. CDR3: CAWSTGQGGTEAFF. CDR3 nucleotides: TGTGCCTGGAGTACAGGACAGGGGGGCACTGAAGCTTTCTTT.